The clone carrying this T cell receptor beta chain was found once. Its matching antigen is unknown. These data are taken from a study of beta chain features in type 1 diabetes. Findings of the study overall: Researchers report that Type 1 diabetes patients had moderately but significantly shorter TCRB CDR3s across all four CD4+ subsets.

V was clipped by 5 bases and J by 6 bases, with 19 bases between them. This CDR3 has 16 residues. Germline values: CDR1 SEHNR, CDR2 FQNEAQ (reference sequence). Isolated RNA was reverse transcribed in full, so expressed TCRB transcripts were sequenced. Clones were sequenced by immunoSEQ multiplex PCR, and TCRdb holds only the in-frame ones, with some missing. The table lists 150,000 to 200,000 clones, approximately 62% of them singletons, with approximately 0.089% in the top ten. Sequences were obtained from naive CD4+ T cells from blood. The clonotype was recovered from a man between 25 and 39 years old with type 1 diabetes. The V gene is TRBV7-9, the J gene TRBJ1-4; a weak D match, TRBD1 (5 bases). CDR3 nucleotides: TGTGCCAGCAGCCACTGGCGCTCCCAGGGCCATGAAAAACTGTTTTTT. It encodes CASSHWRSQGHEKLFF.